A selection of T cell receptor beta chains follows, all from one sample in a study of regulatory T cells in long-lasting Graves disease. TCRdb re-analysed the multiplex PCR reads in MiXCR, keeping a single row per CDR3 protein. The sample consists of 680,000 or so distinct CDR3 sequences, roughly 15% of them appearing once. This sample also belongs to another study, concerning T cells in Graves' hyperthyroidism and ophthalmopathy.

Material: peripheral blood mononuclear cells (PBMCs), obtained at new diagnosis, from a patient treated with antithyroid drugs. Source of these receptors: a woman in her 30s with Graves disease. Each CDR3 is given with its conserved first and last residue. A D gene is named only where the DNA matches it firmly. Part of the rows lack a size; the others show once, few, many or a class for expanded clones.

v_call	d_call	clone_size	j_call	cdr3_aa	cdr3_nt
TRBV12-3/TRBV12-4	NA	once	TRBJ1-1	CASSQGFRRRDGEAFF	TGTGCCAGCAGCCAAGGTTTCAGGCGTCGCGATGGGGAAGCTTTCTTT
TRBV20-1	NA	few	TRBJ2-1	CSARALGRDNEQFF	TGCAGTGCTAGAGCCCTTGGACGGGATAATGAGCAGTTCTTC
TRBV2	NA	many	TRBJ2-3	CASSRSWTSTDTQYF	TGTGCCAGCAGTAGATCGTGGACCAGCACAGATACGCAGTATTTT
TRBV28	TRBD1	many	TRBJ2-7	CASSVEQGTGYEQYF	TGTGCCAGCAGTGTGGAACAGGGGACGGGATACGAGCAGTACTTC
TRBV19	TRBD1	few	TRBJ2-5	CACHGQGPQETQYF	TGTGCCTGCCACGGACAGGGGCCGCAAGAGACCCAGTACTTC
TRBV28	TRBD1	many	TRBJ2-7	CASTSPGTDYYEQYF	TGTGCCAGCACCTCCCCCGGGACAGACTACTACGAGCAGTACTTC
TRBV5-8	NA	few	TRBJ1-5	CASSAGLGDQPQHF	TGTGCCAGCAGCGCGGGGCTAGGGGATCAGCCCCAGCATTTT
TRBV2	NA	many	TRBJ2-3	CASIGPRSTDTQYF	TGTGCCAGCATAGGCCCTAGGAGCACAGATACGCAGTATTTT
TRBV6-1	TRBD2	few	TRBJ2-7	CASSDRVGLGVYEQYF	TGTGCCAGCAGTGATCGAGTGGGACTAGGAGTCTACGAGCAGTACTTC
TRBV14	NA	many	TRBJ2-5	CASSRSITETQYF	TGTGCCAGCAGCCGGAGCATCACAGAGACCCAGTACTTC
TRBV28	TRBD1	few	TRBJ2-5	CASSLSRMTGQETQYF	TGTGCCAGCAGTTTATCCCGAATGACAGGGCAAGAGACCCAGTACTTC
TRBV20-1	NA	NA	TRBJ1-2	CSATPPGHFKKGYTF	TGCAGTGCTACCCCCCCGGGACATTTTAAAAAAGGCTACACCTTC
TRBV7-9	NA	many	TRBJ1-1	CASSSSGPTEAFF	TGTGCCAGCAGCTCTTCGGGTCCTACTGAAGCTTTCTTT
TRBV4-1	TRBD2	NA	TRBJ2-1	CASSQGLSGTYNEQFF	TGCGCCAGCAGCCAAGGATTAAGCGGGACCTACAATGAGCAGTTCTTC
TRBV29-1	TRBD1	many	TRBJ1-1	CSVEGGQAGGKAFF	TGCAGCGTTGAAGGTGGACAGGCTGGGGGAAAAGCTTTCTTT
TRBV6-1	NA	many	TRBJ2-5	CASSRGGGETQYF	TGTGCCAGCTCCAGAGGTGGGGGAGAGACCCAGTACTTC
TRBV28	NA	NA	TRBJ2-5	CASTSSTWETQYF	TGTGCCAGCACGAGCAGCACATGGGAGACCCAGTACTTC
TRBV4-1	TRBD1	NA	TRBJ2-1	CASSQVGTVNEQFF	TGCGCCAGCAGCCAGGTTGGGACAGTTAATGAGCAGTTCTTC
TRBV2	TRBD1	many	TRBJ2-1	CASSSPGTGINNEQFF	TGTGCCAGCAGTTCACCCGGGACAGGGATAAACAATGAGCAGTTCTTC
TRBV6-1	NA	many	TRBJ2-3	CASRLDMSTDTQYF	TGTGCCAGCAGATTAGACATGAGCACAGATACGCAGTATTTT
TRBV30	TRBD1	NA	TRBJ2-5	CAWSKGALLETQYF	TGTGCCTGGAGTAAGGGGGCCTTGCTAGAGACCCAGTACTTC
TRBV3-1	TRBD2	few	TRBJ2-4	CASSQIGLAGAKNIQYF	TGTGCCAGCAGCCAAATCGGACTAGCGGGAGCCAAAAACATTCAGTACTTC
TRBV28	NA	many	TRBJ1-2	CASGGNYGYTF	TGTGCCAGCGGCGGGAACTATGGCTACACCTTC
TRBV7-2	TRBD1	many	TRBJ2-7	CASSLRTGNLREQYF	TGTGCCAGCAGCTTAAGGACAGGGAATCTTCGCGAGCAGTACTTC
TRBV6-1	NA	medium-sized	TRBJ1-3	CALGNNGPTQLAGNTIYF	TGTGCTCTGGGTAATAACGGGCCTACGCAACTTGCTGGAAACACCATATATTTT
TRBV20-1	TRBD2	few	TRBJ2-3	CSAPPLAGGYADTQYF	TGCAGTGCTCCTCCACTAGCGGGAGGGTATGCAGATACGCAGTATTTT
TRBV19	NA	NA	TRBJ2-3	CASSVWGHITDTQYF	TGTGCCAGTAGTGTCTGGGGCCACATCACAGATACGCAGTATTTT
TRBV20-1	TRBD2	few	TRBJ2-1	CSASGLAVDEQFF	TGCAGTGCTTCTGGACTAGCGGTCGATGAGCAGTTCTTC
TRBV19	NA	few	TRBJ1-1	CASSVLPGGAYMNTEAFF	TGTGCCAGTAGTGTTCTCCCGGGGGGGGCTTACATGAACACTGAAGCTTTCTTT
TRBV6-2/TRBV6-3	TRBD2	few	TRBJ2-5	CASSYLPSGKETQYF	TGTGCCAGCAGTTACCTGCCTAGCGGGAAAGAGACCCAGTACTTC
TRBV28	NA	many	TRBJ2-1	CASSLPLGNEQFF	TGTGCCAGCTCCCTTCCCCTAGGGAATGAGCAGTTCTTC
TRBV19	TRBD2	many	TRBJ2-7	CASGRGREQYF	TGTGCCAGCGGGAGGGGTAGGGAGCAGTACTTC
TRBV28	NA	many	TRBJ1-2	CASSWDRGYTF	TGTGCCAGCAGTTGGGACCGTGGCTACACCTTC
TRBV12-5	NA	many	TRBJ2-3	CASGLGQYLTDTQYF	TGTGCTAGTGGTTTAGGACAGTACCTCACAGATACGCAGTATTTT
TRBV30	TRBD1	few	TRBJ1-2	CAWGRDRENYGYTF	TGTGCCTGGGGAAGGGACAGGGAGAACTATGGCTACACCTTC
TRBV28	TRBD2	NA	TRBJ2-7	CASSLSAGGGLAREQYF	TGTGCCAGCAGTTTGAGCGCCGGGGGAGGACTAGCGCGCGAGCAGTACTTC
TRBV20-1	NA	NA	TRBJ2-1	CSVGWSVYINEQFF	TGCAGTGTTGGGTGGAGCGTTTACATCAATGAGCAGTTCTTC